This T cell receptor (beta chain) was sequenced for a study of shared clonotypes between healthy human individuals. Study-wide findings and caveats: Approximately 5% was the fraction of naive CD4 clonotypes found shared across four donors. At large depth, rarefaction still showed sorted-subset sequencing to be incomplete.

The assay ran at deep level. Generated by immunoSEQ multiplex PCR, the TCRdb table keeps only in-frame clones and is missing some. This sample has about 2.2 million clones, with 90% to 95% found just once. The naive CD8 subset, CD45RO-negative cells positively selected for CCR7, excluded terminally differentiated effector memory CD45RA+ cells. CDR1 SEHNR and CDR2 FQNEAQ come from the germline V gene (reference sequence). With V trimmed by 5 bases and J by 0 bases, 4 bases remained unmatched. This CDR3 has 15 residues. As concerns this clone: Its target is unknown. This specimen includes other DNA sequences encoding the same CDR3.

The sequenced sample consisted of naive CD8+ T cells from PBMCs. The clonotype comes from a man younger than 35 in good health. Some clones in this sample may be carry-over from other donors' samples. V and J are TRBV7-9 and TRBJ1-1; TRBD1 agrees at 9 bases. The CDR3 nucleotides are TGTGCCAGCAGCCCTCGGGACAGGGTGAACACTGAAGCTTTCTTT. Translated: CASSPRDRVNTEAFF.